The entry that follows covers one TCR beta chain sequence. Clones were read by immunoSEQ multiplex PCR, and TCRdb kept only the in-frame ones, dropping some. The table includes about 99,000 clones, 87% detected once. The data derive from a study of T cell responses to AZD1222 COVID-19 vaccine. CDR3 length: 19 amino acids. J gave up 4 bases and V 5 bases, and 12 bases lay outside the gene matches. CDR1 is LNHNV, CDR2 YYDKDF, per germline (reference sequence). The receptor was isolated from an adult in good health. Material: peripheral blood, obtained on day 0 of AZD1222 vaccination. The genes are TRBV15 and TRBJ2-3; 16 positions agree with TRBD2. This CDR3 is CATSLPQGLAGGPSDTQYF. CDR3 DNA: TGTGCCACCAGCTTACCGCAGGGACTAGCGGGAGGGCCGTCAGATACGCAGTATTTT.